This T cell receptor beta chain originates from a study of blood T cell repertoires in COVID-19. Generated by immunoSEQ multiplex PCR, the TCRdb table keeps only in-frame clones and is missing some. The profile covers some 130,000 clones, with just under 85% appearing a single time and roughly 12% taken by the ten largest. Germline CDR1 and CDR2: SGHRS and YFSETQ. Trimming stripped 4 bases from V and 7 bases from J, with 15 bases between. There are 15 residues in the CDR3. The clonotype comes from a human donor in a cohort sampled during active COVID-19. The sequencing input was peripheral blood. The chain employs TRBV5-1 and TRBJ1-6; tentative D call: TRBD1 (5 bases). The CDR3 region has the DNA TGCGCCAGCAGCCCATCGGTGGGGGGAAATTCACCCCTCCACTTT. It is translated as CASSPSVGGNSPLHF.